Each of the 27 T cell receptor beta chains below was sequenced from the same sample in a study of Tregs in tolerant kidney transplant recipients. The nonmyeloablative bone marrow transplants came from related graft donors, with transient mixed chimerism. Only in-frame clones appear in the TCRdb table, and some are missing; sequencing was by immunoSEQ multiplex PCR. The sample lists 40,000 to 50,000 clones; around 90% were seen once. Here the sequenced sample was CD8+ T cells from blood (PBMCs), taken 12 months after the transplant. All receptors derive from a human patient who received a combined kidney and bone marrow transplant. Some T cells may be transferred from the graft donor.

To note about this clone: Other DNA sequences in the same sample also yield this CDR3. The CDR3 loop reads CASRTSNEQFF. CDR3 bases: TGTGCCAGCAGGACATCCAATGAGCAGTTCTTC. This chain uses TRBV6-5 with TRBJ2-1; no clear D. The CDR3 sequence is 11 residues long. The V end was cut by 6 bases, the J end by 6 bases, with 6 bases between. Per germline, CDR1 MNHEY and CDR2 SVGAGI.

The rearrangement uses TRBV15 and TRBJ2-7, with 12 bases matching TRBD1. The trim removed 8 bases at V and 5 bases at J, leaving 1 base unmatched. Germline CDR1 LNHNV, CDR2 YYDKDF (reference sequence). CDR3 length equals 12 residues. DNA for the CDR3: TGTGCCACCGGGACAGGGGGCCACGAGCAGTACTTC. It encodes CATGTGGHEQYF. The full variable domain, in which reference TRBV15 and TRBJ2-7 provide the parts outside the CDR3, is DAMVIQNPRYQVTQFGKPVTLSCSQTLNHNVMYWYQQKSSQAPKLLFHYYDKDFNNEADTPDNFQSRRPNTSFCFLDIRSPGLGDTAMYLCATGTGGHEQYFGPGTRLTVT.

The chain has TRBV5-6 and TRBJ1-2; no clear D gene. Trimming stripped 0 bases from V and 6 bases from J, with 9 bases between. This CDR3 is built from 13 residues. Germline V lookup: CDR1 SGHDT, CDR2 YYEEEE. The CDR3 loop is CASSLVGEDGYTF. The CDR3 nucleotides read TGTGCCAGCAGCTTGGTCGGGGAGGATGGCTACACCTTC. Based on the CDR3 plus reference TRBV5-6 and TRBJ1-2, the full variable domain is DAGVTQSPTHLIKTRGQQVTLRCSPKSGHDTVSWYQQALGQGPQFIFQYYEEEERQRGNFPDRFSGHQFPNYSSELNVNALLLGDSALYLCASSLVGEDGYTFGSGTRLTVV.

Only one count was recorded for this clone. V usage is TRBV30 and J usage is TRBJ2-7; 13 bases are shared with TRBD2. V shed 3 bases and J 7 bases; nucleotides not matched to a gene: 9. The germline CDR1 and CDR2 sequences are GTSNPN and SVGIG (reference sequence). This CDR3 region has 15 residues. In DNA form, the CDR3 reads TGTGCCTGGAGCGCTGGACTAGCGGGAGCTGGTGAGCAGTACTTC. This sequence encodes CAWSAGLAGAGEQYF.

This chain uses TRBV7-8 with TRBJ1-6; TRBD1 is a possible D gene (6 bases). This CDR3 comprises 20 residues. V lost 6 bases to trimming and J lost 4 bases, with 28 bases between them. Germline loops: CDR1 SGHVS, CDR2 FQNEAQ. The CDR3 is CASSHRLGSRTDPYNSPLHF. Written as DNA, the CDR3 is TGTGCCAGCAGTCATCGGCTAGGTTCACGGACAGACCCTTATAATTCACCCCTCCACTTT.

The chain has TRBV29-1 and TRBJ2-5; D remains unclear. Trimming pared 1 base from V and 7 bases from J, leaving 16 bases between. This CDR3 comprises 14 residues. The germline gives CDR1 SQVTM, CDR2 ANQGSEA. The CDR3 nucleotides are TGCAGCGTTGAAGTGGGTTTGGCGGTGAGGACCCAGTACTTC. Protein: CSVEVGLAVRTQYF.

This clone was seen only a few times. V gene TRBV4-3 combines with J gene TRBJ1-1; tentative D call: TRBD1 (5 bases). The CDR3 spans 12 residues. Germline V gene lookup returns CDR1 LGHNA and CDR2 YSLEER. V was trimmed by 7 bases and J by 8 bases, leaving 14 bases between them. The CDR3 loop reads CASIAAGGEAFF. CDR3 nucleotides: TGCGCCAGCATCGCCGCGGGGGGAGAAGCTTTCTTT.

This chain connects TRBV4-2 to TRBJ2-3; 10 nucleotides align to TRBD1. Germline V gene lookup returns CDR1 LGHNA and CDR2 YNFKEQ. The CDR3 runs 15 residues. Losses at the gene ends were 4 bases for V and 3 bases for J; bases not matched to a gene: 4. CDR3 residues: CASSLEGQGTDTQYF. CDR3 sequence (DNA): TGTGCCAGCAGCCTGGAGGGACAGGGGACAGATACGCAGTATTTT.

The CDR3 sequence is CASRLSSGRINEQFF. CDR3 bases: TGTGCCAGCAGACTCTCTAGCGGGAGGATAAATGAGCAGTTCTTC. The chain is built from TRBV14 and TRBJ2-7; TRBD2 aligns across 11 bases. TRBJ2-1 explains the end of the DNA better; the J call may be wrong. The germline gives CDR1 SGHDN, CDR2 FVKESK. CDR3 length equals 15 residues.

This clone has just one count. The rearrangement uses TRBV6-5 and TRBJ2-1, with 13 positions matching TRBD2. J was trimmed by 8 bases and V by 6 bases; bases with no gene match: 7. Germline V gene data show CDR1 as MNHEY and CDR2 as SVGAGI. The CDR3 consists of 15 residues. CDR3: CASSKLAGGPHEQFF. Written as DNA, the CDR3 is TGTGCCAGCAGCAAACTAGCGGGGGGGCCCCATGAGCAGTTCTTC.

This sequence joins TRBV13 and TRBJ2-1; D gene ambiguous. The CDR3 loop spans 12 amino acids. Trimming took off 5 bases at V and 4 bases at J, with 6 bases between the two ends. In germline, CDR1 is PRHDT, CDR2 FYEKMQ (reference sequence). The CDR3 bases are TGTGCCAGCAGCCCCGGTTACAATGAGCAGTTCTTC. Its protein is CASSPGYNEQFF. Filled out from reference TRBV13 and TRBJ2-1, the complete variable domain reads AAGVIQSPRHLIKEKRETATLKCYPIPRHDTVYWYQQGPGQDPQFLISFYEKMQSDKGSIPDRFSAQQFSDYHSELNMSSLELGDSALYFCASSPGYNEQFFGPGTRLTVL.

The chain carries TRBV7-3 and TRBJ2-1, with 8 bases lining up with TRBD2. The CDR3 is made up of 15 amino acids. J was trimmed by 4 bases and V by 6 bases; bases with no gene match: 8. Germline-derived CDR1 and CDR2 are SGHTA and FQGTGA. CDR3 loop: CASSPRGGDYNEQFF. CDR3 coding DNA: TGTGCCAGCAGTCCCCGGGGGGGCGATTACAATGAGCAGTTCTTC.

This rearrangement joins TRBV25-1 to TRBJ2-1; TRBD2 might be the D (7 bases). Per germline, CDR1 MGHDK and CDR2 SYGVNS. This CDR3 contains 17 residues. Trimming shortened V by 5 bases and J by 3 bases, and 20 bases separated the two germline ends. The CDR3 bases are TGTGCCAGCAGTAAGGGACATCTCGGGGGGTTCTACAATGAGCAGTTCTTC. Its protein is CASSKGHLGGFYNEQFF.

V usage is TRBV13 and J usage is TRBJ1-1; 9 nucleotides line up with TRBD1. Unmatched junction bases numbered 10, after V lost 4 bases and J lost 4 bases. The CDR3 is 16 residues long. CDR1 and CDR2 (germline): PRHDT, FYEKMQ (reference sequence). The CDR3 nucleotides read TGTGCCAGCAGCTCCCTACCGGGACAGGGTGTCACTGAAGCTTTCTTT. The encoded protein is CASSSLPGQGVTEAFF.

This sequence joins TRBV27 and TRBJ2-7, with D perhaps TRBD2 (5 bases). This CDR3 has 13 residues. The V end was cut by 3 bases, the J end by 2 bases, with 8 bases between. Germline V gene data show CDR1 as MNHEY and CDR2 as SMNVEV (reference sequence). The CDR3 protein is CASSFGIAYEQYF. CDR3 coding DNA: TGTGCCAGCAGTTTCGGGATAGCCTACGAGCAGTACTTC.

This clone was seen a handful of times. The J gene is TRBJ2-1, the V gene TRBV2; no definite D call. Germline loops: CDR1 SNHLY, CDR2 FYNNEI. V gave up 7 bases and J gave up 0 bases, with 10 bases separating them. CDR3 size: 14 residues. CDR3 sequence (DNA): TGTGCCAGCAAGCGACCGAGCTCCTACAATGAGCAGTTCTTC. Encoded protein: CASKRPSSYNEQFF.

The chain recombines TRBV7-9 with TRBJ2-7; 7 bases are shared with TRBD1. This CDR3 contains 16 residues. The germline V gene has CDR1 SEHNR and CDR2 FQNEAQ (reference sequence). After removal of 3 bases from V and 4 bases from J, the junction contained 12 bases not matched to a gene. The CDR3 protein is CASSFGLAGGWYEQYF. The CDR3 DNA follows: TGTGCCAGCAGCTTTGGCCTGGCAGGGGGTTGGTACGAGCAGTACTTC.

The rearrangement links TRBV5-1 to TRBJ2-7; 9 bases match TRBD1. The V and J ends lost 1 base and 3 bases, in that order; junction bases with no gene match: 5. The CDR3 runs to 15 residues. Germline V lookup: CDR1 SGHRS, CDR2 YFSETQ. The CDR3 spells CASSLYTGQGYEQYF. The CDR3 coding sequence is TGCGCCAGCAGCTTGTATACGGGACAGGGCTACGAGCAGTACTTC.

This clone was seen only once. The chain employs TRBV5-5 and TRBJ1-5, with a weak D call TRBD1 (5 bases). The length of the CDR3 is 16 residues. Trimming took 0 bases from V and 3 from J, leaving 13 bases between them. The germline CDR1 and CDR2 sequences are SGHKS and YYEKEE (reference sequence). The CDR3 reads CASSLAGTWVNQPQHF. DNA of the CDR3: TGTGCCAGCAGCTTGGCTGGGACTTGGGTCAATCAGCCCCAGCATTTT.

This chain connects TRBV6-4 to TRBJ2-3; 9 nucleotides align to TRBD2. The CDR3 has 16 residues. Unmatched junction bases numbered 7, after V lost 2 bases and J lost 4 bases. The germline V gene encodes CDR1 MRHNA and CDR2 SNTAGT. The CDR3 region is CASSDRGGGDADTQYF. CDR3 in DNA: TGTGCCAGCAGTGACAGAGGCGGGGGGGATGCAGATACGCAGTATTTT.

This chain links TRBV10-3 with TRBJ2-5, with D hard to call. This CDR3 contains 14 residues. Germline V gene data show CDR1 as ENHRY and CDR2 as SYGVKD. Trimming removed 2 bases at V and 1 base at J, with 8 bases between. CDR3 nucleotides: TGTGCCATCAGTGAGCACAGAATCCAAGAGACCCAGTACTTC. Translated: CAISEHRIQETQYF.

Of note for this clone: Different DNA sequences within this sample yield the same CDR3. CDR3 loop: CASSVASGGITDTQYF. The CDR3 DNA reads as TGTGCCAGCAGCGTAGCAAGCGGGGGTATCACAGATACGCAGTATTTT. The rearrangement uses TRBV9 and TRBJ2-3, with 8 bases matching TRBD2. With V trimmed by 0 bases and J by 2 bases, 5 bases remained unmatched. CDR3 length: 16 residues. CDR1 and CDR2 from the germline V gene are SGDLS and YYNGEE.

The rearrangement links TRBV11-2 to TRBJ2-2, with a possible D match to TRBD2 (7 bases). Per germline, CDR1 SGHAT and CDR2 FQNNGV. CDR3 size: 15 residues. Trimming stripped 1 base from V and 6 bases from J, with 12 bases between. The CDR3 DNA reads TGTGCCAGCAGCTTAGTAGGGGGGGCGGCCGGGGAGCTGTTTTTT. It encodes CASSLVGGAAGELFF.

The chain uses TRBV7-9 and TRBJ1-1; no reliable D call. The CDR3 contains 13 residues. Trimming took off 1 base at V and 4 bases at J, with 7 bases between the two ends. Germline assignment: CDR1 SEHNR and CDR2 FQNEAQ (reference sequence). CDR3 in amino acids: CASSLGGGTEAFF. The CDR3 nucleotides are TGTGCCAGCAGCTTAGGGGGAGGCACTGAAGCTTTCTTT.

The V call is TRBV7-6, the J call TRBJ2-7, with TRBD2 identical over 7 bases. CDR3 length: 16 amino acids. Germline V gene sequence: CDR1 SGHVS, CDR2 FNYEAQ. With V trimmed by 5 bases and J by 5 bases, 15 bases remained unmatched. CDR3 sequence (DNA): TGTGCCAGCAGCGTCGGGGGGTCCGGCCTTAGCGACGAGCAGTACTTC. Its translation is CASSVGGSGLSDEQYF.

The rearrangement links TRBV11-2 to TRBJ1-1; D unresolved. The length of the CDR3 is 13 residues. CDR1 SGHAT and CDR2 FQNNGV come from the germline V gene. Trimming shortened V by 2 bases and J by 0 bases, and 4 bases separated the two germline ends. CDR3 region: CASSLQMNTEAFF. Written as DNA, the CDR3 is TGTGCCAGCAGCTTACAGATGAACACTGAAGCTTTCTTT. The entire variable domain, with the rest obtained from reference TRBV11-2 and TRBJ1-1, is as follows: EAGVAQSPRYKIIEKRQSVAFWCNPISGHATLYWYQQILGQGPKLLIQFQNNGVVDDSQLPKDRFSAERLKGVDSTLKIQPAKLEDSAVYLCASSLQMNTEAFFGQGTRLTVV.

The V call is TRBV14, the J call TRBJ2-7; 8 bases map to TRBD1. CDR1 SGHDN and CDR2 FVKESK come from the germline V gene. V trimming: 1 base; J trimming: 3 bases; junction bases outside the gene matches: 11. The CDR3 sequence is 17 residues long. Here the CDR3 reads CASSQGPDRGSLYEQYF. The CDR3 DNA reads as TGTGCCAGCAGCCAAGGACCCGACAGGGGATCCCTCTACGAGCAGTACTTC.